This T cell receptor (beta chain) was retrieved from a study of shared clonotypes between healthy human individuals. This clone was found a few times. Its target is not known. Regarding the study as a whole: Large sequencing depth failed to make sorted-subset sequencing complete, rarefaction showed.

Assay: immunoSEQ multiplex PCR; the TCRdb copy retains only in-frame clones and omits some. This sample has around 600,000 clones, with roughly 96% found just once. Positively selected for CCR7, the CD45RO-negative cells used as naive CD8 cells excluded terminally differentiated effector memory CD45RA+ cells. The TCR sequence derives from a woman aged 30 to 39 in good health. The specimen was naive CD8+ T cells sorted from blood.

In nucleotides, the CDR3 is TGTGCCAGCAGTTTCCGAAATAGCAATCAGCCCCAGCATTTT. Translation: CASSFRNSNQPQHF. The chain joins TRBV28 to TRBJ1-5; D not certain. Looked up from germline, CDR1 is MDHEN and CDR2 is SYDVKM. Trimming removed 3 bases from V and 0 bases from J, with 6 bases in between. This CDR3 spans 14 amino acids.